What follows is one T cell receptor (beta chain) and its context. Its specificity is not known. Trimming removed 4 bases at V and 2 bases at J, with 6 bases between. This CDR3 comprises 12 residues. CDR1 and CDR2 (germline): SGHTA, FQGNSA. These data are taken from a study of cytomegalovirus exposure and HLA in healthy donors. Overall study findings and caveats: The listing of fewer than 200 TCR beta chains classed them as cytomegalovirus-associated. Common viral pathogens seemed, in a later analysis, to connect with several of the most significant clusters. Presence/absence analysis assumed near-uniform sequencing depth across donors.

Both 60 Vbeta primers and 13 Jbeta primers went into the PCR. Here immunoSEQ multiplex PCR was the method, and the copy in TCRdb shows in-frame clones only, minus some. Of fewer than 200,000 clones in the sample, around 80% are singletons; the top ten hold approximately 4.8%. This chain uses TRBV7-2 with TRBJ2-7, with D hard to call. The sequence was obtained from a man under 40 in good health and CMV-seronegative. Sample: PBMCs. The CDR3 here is CASSYPAYEQYF. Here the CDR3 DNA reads TGTGCCAGCAGCTACCCAGCCTACGAGCAGTACTTC.